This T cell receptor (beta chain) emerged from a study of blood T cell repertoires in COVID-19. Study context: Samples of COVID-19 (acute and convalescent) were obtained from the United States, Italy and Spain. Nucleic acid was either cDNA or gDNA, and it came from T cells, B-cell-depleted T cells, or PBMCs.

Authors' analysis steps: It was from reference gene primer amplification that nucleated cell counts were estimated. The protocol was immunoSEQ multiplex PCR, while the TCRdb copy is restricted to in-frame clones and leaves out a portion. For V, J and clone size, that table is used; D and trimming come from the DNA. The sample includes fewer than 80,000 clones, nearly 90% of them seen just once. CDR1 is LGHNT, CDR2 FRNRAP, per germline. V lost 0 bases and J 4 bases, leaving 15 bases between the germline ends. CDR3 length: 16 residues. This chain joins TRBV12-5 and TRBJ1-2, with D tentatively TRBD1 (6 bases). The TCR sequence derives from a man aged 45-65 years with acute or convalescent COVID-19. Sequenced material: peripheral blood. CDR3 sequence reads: CASGLVPSWTVYGYTF. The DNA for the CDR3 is TGTGCTAGTGGTTTGGTCCCTTCTTGGACAGTCTATGGCTACACCTTC.